These T cell receptor beta chains were read from a single sample in a study of OX40 agonist ivuxolimab in advanced cancers. The protocol was immunoSEQ multiplex PCR, while the TCRdb copy is restricted to in-frame clones and leaves out a portion. The repertoire holds roughly 8,400 clones, with nearly 70% as singletons. The input for sequencing was CD4+ or CD8+ T cells sorted from blood, taken in a trial of the OX40 agonist ivuxolimab. These receptor sequences come from an adult with an advanced solid tumor such as melanoma, head and neck, liver or kidney cancer. The CDR3 runs from the conserved cysteine through the conserved F or W. D genes are given only for firm matches. Size is stated for part of the rows, as once, few or many counts, or as a class when the clone is expanded.

clone_size: -; j_call: TRBJ2-7; d_call: -; v_call: TRBV30; cdr3_aa: CAWSISAEQYF; cdr3_nt: TGTGCCTGGAGTATTAGCGCCGAGCAGTACTTC
clone_size: -; j_call: TRBJ1-4; d_call: -; v_call: TRBV7-9; cdr3_aa: CASSPTGSNEKLFF; cdr3_nt: TGTGCCAGCAGCCCGACGGGCAGTAATGAAAAACTGTTTTTT
clone_size: -; j_call: TRBJ2-1; d_call: -; v_call: TRBV30; cdr3_aa: CAWSRDPSYNEQFF; cdr3_nt: TGTGCCTGGAGTAGGGACCCCTCCTACAATGAGCAGTTCTTC
clone_size: -; j_call: TRBJ2-1; d_call: TRBD2; v_call: TRBV5-4; cdr3_aa: CASSPTLAGGLNEQFF; cdr3_nt: TGTGCCAGCAGCCCCACCCTAGCGGGGGGCCTCAATGAGCAGTTCTTC
clone_size: -; j_call: TRBJ2-1; d_call: -; v_call: TRBV5-4; cdr3_aa: CASSSTPGPSSYNEQFF; cdr3_nt: TGTGCCAGCAGCTCCACCCCGGGTCCCAGCTCCTACAATGAGCAGTTCTTC
clone_size: few; j_call: TRBJ2-7; d_call: TRBD1; v_call: TRBV6-6; cdr3_aa: CASSTWTGGSSYEQYF; cdr3_nt: TGTGCCAGCAGTACGTGGACAGGTGGGTCCTCCTACGAGCAGTACTTC
clone_size: medium-sized; j_call: TRBJ2-3; d_call: -; v_call: TRBV5-6; cdr3_aa: CASSLSSTDTQYF; cdr3_nt: TGTGCCAGCAGCCTCTCTAGCACAGATACGCAGTATTTT
clone_size: few; j_call: TRBJ1-3; d_call: -; v_call: TRBV29-1; cdr3_aa: CSVEGRDRGGSGNTIYF; cdr3_nt: TGCAGCGTTGAAGGCCGGGACCGAGGGGGGTCTGGAAACACCATATATTTT
clone_size: -; j_call: TRBJ1-5; d_call: -; v_call: TRBV28; cdr3_aa: CASSSRHLGQPQHF; cdr3_nt: TGTGCCAGCAGTTCCCGACACCTAGGTCAGCCCCAGCATTTT
clone_size: -; j_call: TRBJ1-2; d_call: -; v_call: TRBV6-5; cdr3_aa: CASSYDGGGLGYTF; cdr3_nt: TGTGCCAGCAGTTACGATGGAGGCGGACTTGGCTACACCTTC
clone_size: -; j_call: TRBJ2-1; d_call: -; v_call: TRBV7-3; cdr3_aa: CASSFSTKANEQFF; cdr3_nt: TGTGCCAGCAGTTTTTCTACTAAGGCGAATGAGCAGTTCTTC
clone_size: -; j_call: TRBJ2-2; d_call: -; v_call: TRBV14; cdr3_aa: CASSQGNDMIDTGELFF; cdr3_nt: TGTGCCAGCAGCCAAGGTAATGACATGATCGACACCGGGGAGCTGTTTTTT
clone_size: once; j_call: TRBJ1-1; d_call: -; v_call: TRBV11-2; cdr3_aa: CASSPPRQGGTEAFF; cdr3_nt: TGTGCCAGCAGCCCCCCCCGGCAGGGAGGGACTGAAGCTTTCTTT
clone_size: -; j_call: TRBJ2-3; d_call: TRBD2; v_call: TRBV27; cdr3_aa: CASSPWTSGSEDTQYF; cdr3_nt: TGTGCCAGCAGTCCGTGGACTAGCGGGAGTGAAGATACGCAGTATTTT
clone_size: -; j_call: TRBJ2-2; d_call: -; v_call: TRBV7-8; cdr3_aa: CASRQQDSSVGELFF; cdr3_nt: TGTGCCAGCAGGCAACAGGACAGCTCGGTCGGGGAGCTGTTTTTT
clone_size: -; j_call: TRBJ2-1; d_call: -; v_call: TRBV11-3; cdr3_aa: CASSSTAREQFF; cdr3_nt: TGTGCCAGCAGCTCGACAGCCCGGGAGCAGTTCTTC
clone_size: few; j_call: TRBJ1-5; d_call: TRBD1; v_call: TRBV4-1; cdr3_aa: CASSQRDRVGNQPQHF; cdr3_nt: TGCGCCAGCAGCCAAAGGGACAGGGTAGGGAATCAGCCCCAGCATTTT
clone_size: once; j_call: TRBJ1-5; d_call: -; v_call: TRBV27; cdr3_aa: CASSLYWGGGGQPQHF; cdr3_nt: TGTGCCAGCAGTTTATATTGGGGGGGCGGGGGTCAGCCCCAGCATTTT
clone_size: many; j_call: TRBJ2-7; d_call: -; v_call: TRBV2; cdr3_aa: CASSEGEYEQYF; cdr3_nt: TGTGCCAGCAGTGAAGGAGAATACGAGCAGTACTTC
clone_size: many; j_call: TRBJ2-5; d_call: -; v_call: TRBV19; cdr3_aa: CASSIEETQYF; cdr3_nt: TGTGCCAGTAGTATTGAAGAGACCCAGTACTTC
clone_size: few; j_call: TRBJ2-5; d_call: -; v_call: TRBV7-9; cdr3_aa: CASSGRLEKETQYF; cdr3_nt: TGTGCCAGCAGCGGGCGACTAGAAAAAGAGACCCAGTACTTC
clone_size: -; j_call: TRBJ1-6; d_call: -; v_call: TRBV27; cdr3_aa: CASSLQGLGSPLHF; cdr3_nt: TGTGCCAGCAGCCTACAGGGTTTAGGCTCACCCCTCCACTTT
clone_size: -; j_call: TRBJ2-7; d_call: TRBD1; v_call: TRBV5-1; cdr3_aa: CASSLGDRFEQYF; cdr3_nt: TGCGCCAGCAGCTTGGGGGACAGGTTCGAGCAGTACTTC
clone_size: -; j_call: TRBJ2-3; d_call: TRBD2; v_call: TRBV28; cdr3_aa: CASSLRTSGGTDTQYF; cdr3_nt: TGTGCCAGCAGTCTCCGGACTAGCGGTGGTACAGATACGCAGTATTTT
clone_size: -; j_call: TRBJ2-7; d_call: TRBD1; v_call: TRBV4-1; cdr3_aa: CASSQDRGSSYEQYF; cdr3_nt: TGCGCCAGCAGCCAAGACAGGGGGAGCTCCTACGAGCAGTACTTC
clone_size: -; j_call: TRBJ1-2; d_call: TRBD1; v_call: TRBV4-3; cdr3_aa: CASSQEGQSLYGYTF; cdr3_nt: TGCGCCAGCAGCCAAGAGGGACAGAGCCTCTATGGCTACACCTTC
clone_size: -; j_call: TRBJ2-7; d_call: -; v_call: TRBV19; cdr3_aa: CASSITERYEQYF; cdr3_nt: TGTGCCAGTAGTATAACAGAACGCTACGAGCAGTACTTC
clone_size: -; j_call: TRBJ1-5; d_call: -; v_call: TRBV28; cdr3_aa: CASSLITNQPQHF; cdr3_nt: TGTGCCAGCAGCTTGATAACTAATCAGCCCCAGCATTTT
clone_size: -; j_call: TRBJ2-1; d_call: -; v_call: TRBV5-8; cdr3_aa: CASSLGGNEQFF; cdr3_nt: TGTGCCAGCAGCTTGGGGGGAAATGAGCAGTTCTTC
clone_size: -; j_call: TRBJ1-2; d_call: TRBD1; v_call: TRBV5-6; cdr3_aa: CASSYGTGNYGYTF; cdr3_nt: TGTGCCAGCAGCTATGGGACAGGGAACTATGGCTACACCTTC
clone_size: -; j_call: TRBJ2-1; d_call: TRBD2; v_call: TRBV10-3; cdr3_aa: CAIASGGASYNEQFF; cdr3_nt: TGTGCCATCGCTAGCGGGGGGGCCTCCTACAATGAGCAGTTCTTC
clone_size: -; j_call: TRBJ2-7; d_call: TRBD2; v_call: TRBV6-5; cdr3_aa: CASNWGLEYEQYF; cdr3_nt: TGTGCCAGCAACTGGGGACTAGAGTACGAGCAGTACTTC
clone_size: -; j_call: TRBJ2-1; d_call: -; v_call: TRBV7-3; cdr3_aa: CASSLLSGRGDEQFF; cdr3_nt: TGTGCCAGCAGCTTACTGAGCGGGCGGGGCGATGAGCAGTTCTTC
clone_size: -; j_call: TRBJ2-7; d_call: -; v_call: TRBV28; cdr3_aa: CASSWGQGGDEQYF; cdr3_nt: TGTGCCAGCAGCTGGGGGCAGGGGGGAGACGAGCAGTACTTC
clone_size: -; j_call: TRBJ2-5; d_call: TRBD2; v_call: TRBV5-6; cdr3_aa: CASSPWGGWETQYF; cdr3_nt: TGTGCCAGCAGCCCATGGGGGGGTTGGGAGACCCAGTACTTC
clone_size: -; j_call: TRBJ2-4; d_call: -; v_call: TRBV19; cdr3_aa: CASSIQGAKNIQYF; cdr3_nt: TGTGCCAGTAGTATTCAGGGGGCCAAAAACATTCAGTACTTC